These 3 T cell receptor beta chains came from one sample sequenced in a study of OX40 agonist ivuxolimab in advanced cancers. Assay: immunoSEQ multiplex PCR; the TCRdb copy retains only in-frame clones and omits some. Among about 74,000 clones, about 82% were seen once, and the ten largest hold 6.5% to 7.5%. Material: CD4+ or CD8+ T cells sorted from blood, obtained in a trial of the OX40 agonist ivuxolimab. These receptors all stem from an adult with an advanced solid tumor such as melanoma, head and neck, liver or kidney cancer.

The CDR3 sequence: CASSPIQGNTEAFF. CDR3 DNA: TGTGCCAGCTCACCAATACAGGGGAACACTGAAGCTTTCTTT. The chain links TRBV18 to TRBJ1-1, with a possible D match to TRBD1 (6 bases). The V end lost 2 bases, the J end lost 1 base, and 8 bases lay between the germline ends. The CDR3 covers 14 residues. Germline-derived CDR1 and CDR2 are KGHSH and LQKENI.

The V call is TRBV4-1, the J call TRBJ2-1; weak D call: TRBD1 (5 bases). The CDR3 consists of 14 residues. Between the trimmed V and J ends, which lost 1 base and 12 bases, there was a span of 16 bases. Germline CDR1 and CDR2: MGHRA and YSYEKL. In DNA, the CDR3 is TGCGCCAGCAGCCAAGCCTTAGGGGTTAGGGGGCAGTTCTTC. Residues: CASSQALGVRGQFF.

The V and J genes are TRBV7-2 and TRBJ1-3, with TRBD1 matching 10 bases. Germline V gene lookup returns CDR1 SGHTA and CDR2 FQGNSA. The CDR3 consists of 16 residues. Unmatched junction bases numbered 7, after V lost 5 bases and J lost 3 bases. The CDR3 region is CASSPGQGRDGNTIYF. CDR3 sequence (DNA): TGTGCCAGCAGCCCGGGACAGGGGCGGGATGGAAACACCATATATTTT.